This T cell receptor (beta chain) was observed in a study of radiotherapy plus CTLA-4 blockade in lung cancer. In the study overall: Objective responses were documented in around 19% of patients, with disease control in about 29%. Findings and limits, study-wide: Radiotherapy plus ipilimumab was followed by expansion in blood of tumor-derived TCR clones.

To note about this clone: Its antigen is as yet unknown.

The CDR3 contains 14 residues. V lost 7 bases to trimming and J lost 3 bases, with 15 bases between them. Germline CDR1 reads SNHLY; CDR2 reads FYNNEI. This table comes from immunoSEQ multiplex PCR, and its TCRdb copy is limited to in-frame clones, with some not included. Here the sample spans around 110,000 clones, roughly 84% being singletons. V gene TRBV2 combines with J gene TRBJ1-2; maybe TRBD1 (6 bases). The sequence was collected from a human donor with non-small cell lung cancer that progressed on radiotherapy plus ipilimumab. Some clones in this sample may be carry-over from other donors' samples. Material: peripheral blood, obtained from a patient treated with radiotherapy plus ipilimumab. The CDR3 protein is CASIPGEGDYGYTF. As DNA, the CDR3 is TGTGCCAGCATCCCGGGGGAGGGGGACTATGGCTACACCTTC.